Presented here are 31 T cell receptor beta chains from one specimen sequenced in a study of shared clonotypes between healthy human individuals. Repertoires were generated with immunoSEQ multiplex PCR, while TCRdb's copy carries only in-frame clones and drops some. Of around 2,000,000 clones listed, about 93% are singletons. Naive CD8 populations comprised CD45RO-negative cells positively selected for CCR7, excluding terminally differentiated effector memory CD45RA+ cells. The sequencing sample was made of naive CD8+ T cells from PBMCs. The origin of the receptors is a man between 18 and 35 years old in good health. Some clones in this sample may be carry-over from other donors' samples.

The V and J genes are TRBV4-2 and TRBJ2-5; TRBD2 is a possible D gene (5 bases). Trimming took 4 bases from V and 4 from J, leaving 19 bases between them. From germline, CDR1 is LGHNA and CDR2 YNFKEQ. CDR3 length equals 16 residues. CDR3 protein: CASSRKGSSRGETQYF. CDR3 nucleotide sequence: TGTGCCAGCAGCCGAAAAGGTTCGTCTCGGGGAGAGACCCAGTACTTC.

The chain is built from TRBV27 and TRBJ1-2, with 10 bases identical to TRBD1. CDR1 and CDR2 from the germline V gene are MNHEY and SMNVEV (reference sequence). Trimming at V came to 2 bases and at J to 3 bases, leaving 3 bases not matched to a gene. CDR3 size: 15 residues. The CDR3 nucleotides read TGTGCCAGCAGTTTAATTGGGACAGGGGACTATGGCTACACCTTC. Protein sequence: CASSLIGTGDYGYTF.

This clone was recorded once. The chain recombines TRBV5-6 with TRBJ2-6; D is ambiguous. The CDR3 has 14 amino acids. Per germline, CDR1 SGHDT and CDR2 YYEEEE. The ends were cut back, 6 bases at V and 5 bases at J, with 12 bases in the middle. CDR3 in DNA: TGTGCCAGCAAGTCACAAAGTCGGGCCAACGTCCTGACTTTC. Its protein product is CASKSQSRANVLTF. The full variable domain, completed using reference TRBV5-6 and TRBJ2-6, is DAGVTQSPTHLIKTRGQQVTLRCSPKSGHDTVSWYQQALGQGPQFIFQYYEEEERQRGNFPDRFSGHQFPNYSSELNVNALLLGDSALYLCASKSQSRANVLTFGAGSRLTVL.

The rearrangement links TRBV28 to TRBJ2-3, with D perhaps TRBD1 (6 bases). The ends were cut back, 4 bases at V and 2 bases at J, with 16 bases in the middle. The CDR3 contains 16 residues. From germline, CDR1 is MDHEN and CDR2 SYDVKM. CDR3: CASSSYLDSHTDTQYF. In DNA, the CDR3 is TGTGCCAGCAGTTCCTACTTGGACAGCCACACAGATACGCAGTATTTT.

The chain links TRBV5-6 to TRBJ1-6; D is ambiguous. V lost 1 base to trimming and J lost 5 bases, with 7 bases between them. CDR3 length: 14 residues. Germline V lookup: CDR1 SGHDT, CDR2 YYEEEE. This chain's CDR3 is CASSLNGNNSPLHF. The CDR3 DNA reads TGTGCCAGCAGCTTGAACGGAAATAATTCACCCCTCCACTTT.

The genes are TRBV7-8 and TRBJ1-1; D remains unclear. CDR1 SGHVS and CDR2 FQNEAQ come from the germline V gene. The CDR3 is made up of 14 amino acids. V was trimmed by 5 bases and J by 2 bases, leaving 12 bases between them. The CDR3 nucleotides read TGTGCCAGCAGCATAACACGTACCAACACTGAAGCTTTCTTT. This sequence encodes CASSITRTNTEAFF.

The chain is built from TRBV9 and TRBJ2-5; 9 nucleotides agree with TRBD1. Germline loops: CDR1 SGDLS, CDR2 YYNGEE. The CDR3 totals 14 residues. With V trimmed by 1 base and J by 5 bases, 3 bases remained unmatched. CDR3 residues: CASSVRDRVETQYF. CDR3 in DNA: TGTGCCAGCAGCGTAAGGGACAGGGTGGAGACCCAGTACTTC. The full variable domain, its missing parts supplied by reference TRBV9 and TRBJ2-5, is DSGVTQTPKHLITATGQRVTLRCSPRSGDLSVYWYQQSLDQGLQFLIQYYNGEERAKGNILERFSAQQFPDLHSELNLSSLELGDSALYFCASSVRDRVETQYFGPGTRLLVL.

The chain couples TRBV10-1 to TRBJ2-1; D call uncertain. Per the germline V gene, CDR1 is WNHNN and CDR2 is SYGVQD (reference sequence). CDR3 length equals 12 residues. Trimming stripped 10 bases from V and 0 bases from J, with 7 bases between. In nucleotides, the CDR3 is TGCGCCAACCCCCCCTCCTACAATGAGCAGTTCTTC. It translates to CANPPSYNEQFF.

The chain links TRBV27 to TRBJ2-1; D perhaps matches TRBD2 (5 bases). The germline gives CDR1 MNHEY, CDR2 SMNVEV (reference sequence). Trimming removed 0 bases from V and 3 bases from J, with 15 bases in between. This CDR3 has 17 amino acids. In nucleotides, the CDR3 is TGTGCCAGCAGTTTATCGGAGACTAAGGAAGGCTACAATGAGCAGTTCTTC. It specifies CASSLSETKEGYNEQFF.

The chain's CDR3 is CASTDHSSLSTEAFF. For the CDR3, the DNA is TGCGCCAGCACGGACCACTCTTCCCTTAGCACTGAAGCTTTCTTT. The chain recombines TRBV4-1 with TRBJ1-1; no clear D gene. From germline, CDR1 is MGHRA and CDR2 YSYEKL. Trimming stripped 7 bases from V and 4 bases from J, with 19 bases between. This CDR3 is built from 15 residues.

J is TRBJ2-5 and V is TRBV7-2; D is possibly TRBD1 (5 bases). The V and J ends lost 1 base and 5 bases respectively, with 8 bases between them. Germline V gene data show CDR1 as SGHTA and CDR2 as FQGNSA. The CDR3 contains 13 residues. The CDR3 loop is CASSLDRSETQYF. The CDR3 bases are TGTGCCAGCAGCTTAGACAGGTCGGAGACCCAGTACTTC.

The chain carries TRBV27 and TRBJ2-7; the D gene is possibly TRBD2 (6 bases). Between the trimmed V and J ends, which lost 6 bases and 6 bases, there was a span of 33 bases. The CDR3 contains 19 residues. Germline loops: CDR1 MNHEY, CDR2 SMNVEV (reference sequence). CDR3 nucleotide sequence: TGTGCCAGCAGACCCCTCTTCCTCGGCGGGGATCAGTTTTTTGGCGAGCAGTACTTC. It codes for CASRPLFLGGDQFFGEQYF.

This chain connects TRBV7-9 to TRBJ2-3; no clear D. Per germline, CDR1 SEHNR and CDR2 FQNEAQ (reference sequence). V was clipped by 1 base and J by 0 bases, with 5 bases between them. This CDR3 region has 14 residues. Here the CDR3 reads CASSLEHSTDTQYF. The DNA of the CDR3 is TGTGCCAGCAGCTTAGAACACAGCACAGATACGCAGTATTTT.

For the CDR3, the DNA is TGTGCCAGTAGTATAGTGTCGGGGGGCCTAGTGGACGAGCAGTACTTC. It specifies CASSIVSGGLVDEQYF. The chain employs TRBV19 and TRBJ2-7; D is possibly TRBD2 (7 bases). V was pared by 1 base and J by 5 bases, with 18 bases between. Per the germline V gene, CDR1 is LNHDA and CDR2 is SQIVND (reference sequence). CDR3 size: 16 residues. Using reference TRBV19 and TRBJ2-7 for the parts outside the CDR3, the full variable domain is DGGITQSPKYLFRKEGQNVTLSCEQNLNHDAMYWYRQDPGQGLRLIYYSQIVNDFQKGDIAEGYSVSREKKESFPLTVTSAQKNPTAFYLCASSIVSGGLVDEQYFGPGTRLTVT.

V and J are TRBV5-1 and TRBJ1-3; D not resolved. V shed 4 bases and J shed 0 bases, with 14 bases lying between them. The CDR3 loop spans 16 amino acids. CDR1 and CDR2 from the germline V gene are SGHRS and YFSETQ. CDR3 DNA: TGCGCCAGCAGCCCGGCACTCCGAGGCTCTGGAAACACCATATATTTT. Its translation is CASSPALRGSGNTIYF. The full variable domain, in which reference TRBV5-1 and TRBJ1-3 provide the parts outside the CDR3, is KAGVTQTPRYLIKTRGQQVTLSCSPISGHRSVSWYQQTPGQGLQFLFEYFSETQRNKGNFPGRFSGRQFSNSRSEMNVSTLELGDSALYLCASSPALRGSGNTIYFGEGSWLTVV.

V gene TRBV18 combines with J gene TRBJ2-7; 12 bases fit TRBD2. This CDR3 comprises 20 residues. The trim removed 3 bases at V and 1 base at J, leaving 16 bases unmatched. The V gene's germline CDR1 is KGHSH and CDR2 LQKENI. This CDR3 is CASSPFPPGLAGMGSYEQYF. The CDR3 bases are TGTGCCAGCTCACCCTTCCCCCCCGGACTAGCGGGAATGGGGTCCTACGAGCAGTACTTC.

This sequence joins TRBV30 and TRBJ2-7; D unresolved. V was shortened by 1 base and J by 6 bases, with 10 bases between the two germline ends. Germline lookup yields CDR1 GTSNPN and CDR2 SVGIG (reference sequence). CDR3 length: 12 amino acids. CDR3 bases: TGTGCCTGGAGTGGCGCATCCCCCGAGCAGTACTTC. It codes for CAWSGASPEQYF. Full variable domain (outside the CDR3, taken from reference TRBV30 and TRBJ2-7): SQTIHQWPATLVQPVGSPLSLECTVEGTSNPNLYWYRQAAGRGLQLLFYSVGIGQISSEVPQNLSASRPQDRQFILSSKKLLLSDSGFYLCAWSGASPEQYFGPGTRLTVT.

The chain employs TRBV27 and TRBJ2-7, with D hard to call. With 3 bases removed from V and 2 bases from J, the gap between germline ends came to 14 bases. CDR3 length: 15 residues. CDR1 is MNHEY and CDR2 is SMNVEV in the germline V gene (reference sequence). The CDR3 region is CASSLSLPGPYEQYF. The CDR3 DNA reads as TGTGCCAGCAGTTTGAGTCTCCCCGGGCCCTACGAGCAGTACTTC.

The V call is TRBV27, the J call TRBJ2-1, with D perhaps matching TRBD2 (6 bases). The CDR3 has 14 residues. Trimming shortened V by 3 bases and J by 9 bases, and 15 bases separated the two germline ends. In germline, CDR1 is MNHEY, CDR2 SMNVEV (reference sequence). In DNA form, the CDR3 reads TGTGCCAGCAGTTTTGGTCCGGGAGTCCCTGAGCAGTTCTTC. Protein sequence: CASSFGPGVPEQFF.

This clone was seen a single time. The V gene is TRBV11-1, the J gene TRBJ2-7, with D possibly matching TRBD2 (6 bases). There are 15 residues in the CDR3. Trimming left V 2 bases short and J 5 bases short, with 16 bases between. From germline, CDR1 is SGHAT and CDR2 FQDESV (reference sequence). The CDR3 sequence: CASSLIRGFSHEQYF. The CDR3, as DNA: TGTGCCAGCAGCTTAATTCGGGGGTTCAGCCACGAGCAGTACTTC.

CDR3 sequence reads: CARGRWAGDIINTGELFF. The CDR3 bases are TGTGCCAGAGGAAGATGGGCAGGGGATATCATTAACACCGGGGAGCTGTTTTTT. The chain joins TRBV7-9 to TRBJ2-2, with D maybe TRBD1 (6 bases). Looked up from germline, CDR1 is SEHNR and CDR2 is FQNEAQ (reference sequence). With 9 bases removed from V and 2 bases from J, the gap between germline ends came to 25 bases. The CDR3 extends over 18 amino acids.

About this clone itself: In the same sample, other DNA sequences code for this CDR3. V gene TRBV18 combines with J gene TRBJ1-2; the D is unclear. The CDR3 runs to 11 residues. The V gene's germline CDR1 is KGHSH and CDR2 LQKENI. Deletions cut 2 bases from V and 8 bases from J, with 6 bases between. CDR3 in amino acids: CASSPSTGYTF. CDR3 coding DNA: TGTGCCAGCTCACCATCCACCGGCTACACCTTC. The whole variable domain, remainder taken from reference TRBV18 and TRBJ1-2, is NAGVMQNPRHLVRRRGQEARLRCSPMKGHSHVYWYRQLPEEGLKFMVYLQKENIIDESGMPKERFSAEFPKEGPSILRIQQVVRGDSAAYFCASSPSTGYTFGSGTRLTVV.

The chain recombines TRBV2 with TRBJ2-7; the match to TRBD2 covers 7 bases. Trimming cost V 8 bases and J 0 bases; bases outside gene matches: 10. CDR1 SNHLY and CDR2 FYNNEI come from the germline V gene. The CDR3 covers 15 residues. The CDR3 coding sequence is TGTGCCAGCCTTACGGGGGGAGAGGACTCCTACGAGCAGTACTTC. Translation: CASLTGGEDSYEQYF.

The chain employs TRBV19 and TRBJ1-2, with a weak D call TRBD1 (5 bases). The ends were cut back, 0 bases at V and 8 bases at J, with 13 bases in the middle. Germline V CDR1 and CDR2: LNHDA, SQIVND (reference sequence). This CDR3 is built from 14 residues. The CDR3 region has the DNA TGTGCCAGTAGTATAGACGGCAGGGCCTTCGGCTACACCTTC. It translates to CASSIDGRAFGYTF.

This chain links TRBV28 with TRBJ1-1; perhaps TRBD1 as D (6 bases). The CDR3 sequence is 14 residues long. The V end lost 2 bases, the J end lost 6 bases, and 13 bases lay between the germline ends. Germline CDR1 MDHEN, CDR2 SYDVKM. CDR3 in amino acids: CASSLTGAWAEAFF. The DNA of the CDR3 is TGTGCCAGCAGTTTAACGGGGGCCTGGGCTGAAGCTTTCTTT.

Notes on this clone: Additional DNA sequences in this sample encode the identical CDR3. The genes are TRBV6-5 and TRBJ2-1; tentative D call: TRBD2 (6 bases). V was clipped by 0 bases and J by 2 bases, with 8 bases between them. CDR1 is MNHEY and CDR2 is SVGAGI in the germline V gene. This CDR3 spans 15 amino acids. The CDR3 reads CASSYSRGPYNEQFF. The CDR3, as DNA: TGTGCCAGCAGTTACTCGCGGGGCCCCTACAATGAGCAGTTCTTC.

This chain joins TRBV7-9 and TRBJ2-3; the D is unclear. The CDR3 length is 12 residues. Trimming removed 8 bases at V and 1 base at J, with 7 bases between. Germline loops: CDR1 SEHNR, CDR2 FQNEAQ (reference sequence). CDR3 in DNA: TGTGCCAGCGAAAGGGGCACAGATACGCAGTATTTT. Translated: CASERGTDTQYF.

J is TRBJ1-5 and V is TRBV6-6; D might be TRBD1 (5 bases). CDR3 length: 15 residues. Between the trimmed V and J ends, which lost 2 bases and 8 bases, there was a span of 16 bases. Germline V gives CDR1 MNHNY, CDR2 SVGAGI (reference sequence). The CDR3, as DNA: TGTGCCAGCAGTTACATTCCGGGGCCGCCGGAGCCCCAGCATTTT. It codes for CASSYIPGPPEPQHF.

The rearrangement links TRBV10-2 to TRBJ2-7; 7 positions agree with TRBD2. CDR3 length: 15 residues. V lost 3 bases to trimming and J lost 3 bases; unmatched junction nucleotides: 8. Looked up from germline, CDR1 is WSHSY and CDR2 is SAAADI. In DNA, the CDR3 is TGCGCCAGCAGTGACAGGCTAGCGGCGCTCTACGAGCAGTACTTC. Its protein product is CASSDRLAALYEQYF.

J is TRBJ2-7 and V is TRBV4-1, with 8 bases that match TRBD1. Germline CDR1 and CDR2: MGHRA and YSYEKL. The CDR3 runs 17 residues. Trimming at V came to 1 base and at J to 2 bases, leaving 10 bases not matched to a gene. The CDR3 region is CASSQVRRTGPTYEQYF. The DNA of the CDR3 is TGCGCCAGCAGCCAAGTACGTCGGACAGGGCCTACCTACGAGCAGTACTTC.

The chain couples TRBV7-9 to TRBJ2-4; D call uncertain. This CDR3 spans 13 amino acids. The V end lost 4 bases, the J end lost 5 bases, and 9 bases lay between the germline ends. Germline-derived CDR1 and CDR2 are SEHNR and FQNEAQ (reference sequence). The CDR3 coding sequence is TGTGCCAGCAGCTCCCTAGTCCAAAACATTCAGTACTTC. It is translated as CASSSLVQNIQYF.